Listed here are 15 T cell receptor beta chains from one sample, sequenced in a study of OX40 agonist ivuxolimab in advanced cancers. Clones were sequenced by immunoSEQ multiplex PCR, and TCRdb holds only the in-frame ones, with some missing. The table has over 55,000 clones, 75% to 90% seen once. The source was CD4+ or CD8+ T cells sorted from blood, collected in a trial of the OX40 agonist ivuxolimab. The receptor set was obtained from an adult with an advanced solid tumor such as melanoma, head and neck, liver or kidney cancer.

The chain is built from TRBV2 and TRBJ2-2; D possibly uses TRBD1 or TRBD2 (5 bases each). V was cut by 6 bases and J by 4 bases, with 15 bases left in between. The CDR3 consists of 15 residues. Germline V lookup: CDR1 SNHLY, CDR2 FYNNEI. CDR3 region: CASRARDLSTGELFF. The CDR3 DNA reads TGTGCCAGCAGGGCGAGGGACCTGAGCACCGGGGAGCTGTTTTTT.

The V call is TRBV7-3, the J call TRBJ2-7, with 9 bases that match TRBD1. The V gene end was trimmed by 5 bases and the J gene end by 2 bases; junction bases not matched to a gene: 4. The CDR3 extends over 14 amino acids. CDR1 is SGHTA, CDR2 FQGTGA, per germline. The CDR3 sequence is CASSRTGGPYEQYF. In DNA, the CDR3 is TGTGCCAGCAGCCGCACAGGGGGCCCCTACGAGCAGTACTTC.

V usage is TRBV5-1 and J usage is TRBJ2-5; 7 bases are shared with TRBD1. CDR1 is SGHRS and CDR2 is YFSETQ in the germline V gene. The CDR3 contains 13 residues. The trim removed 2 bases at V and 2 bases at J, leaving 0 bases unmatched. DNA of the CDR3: TGCGCCAGCAGCTTACAGGGGCAAGAGACCCAGTACTTC. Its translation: CASSLQGQETQYF.

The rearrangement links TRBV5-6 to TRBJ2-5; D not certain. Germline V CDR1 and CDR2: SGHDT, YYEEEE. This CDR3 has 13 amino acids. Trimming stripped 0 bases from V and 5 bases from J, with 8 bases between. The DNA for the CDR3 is TGTGCCAGCAGCTTGGGAGTATCCGAGACCCAGTACTTC. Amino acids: CASSLGVSETQYF.

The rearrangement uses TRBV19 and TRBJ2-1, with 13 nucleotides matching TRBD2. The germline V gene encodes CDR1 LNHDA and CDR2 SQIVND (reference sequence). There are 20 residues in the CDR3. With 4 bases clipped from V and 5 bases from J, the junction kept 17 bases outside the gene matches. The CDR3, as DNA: TGTGCCAGTAGTACCCCGGGACTAGCGGGGCTCTTGCGGTCTGACAATGAGCAGTTCTTC. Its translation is CASSTPGLAGLLRSDNEQFF.

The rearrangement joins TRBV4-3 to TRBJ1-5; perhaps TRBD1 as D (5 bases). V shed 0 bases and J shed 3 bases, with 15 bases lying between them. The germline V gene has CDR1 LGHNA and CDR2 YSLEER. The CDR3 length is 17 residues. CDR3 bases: TGCGCCAGCAGCCAAGATTGGAGAGGGGTACCCAATCAGCCCCAGCATTTT. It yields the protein CASSQDWRGVPNQPQHF.

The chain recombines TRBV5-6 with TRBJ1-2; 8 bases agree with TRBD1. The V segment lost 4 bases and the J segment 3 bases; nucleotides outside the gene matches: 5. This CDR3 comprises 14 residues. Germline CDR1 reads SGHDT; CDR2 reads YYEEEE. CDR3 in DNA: TGTGCCAGCAGCCCAGGACAGGGATACTATGGCTACACCTTC. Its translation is CASSPGQGYYGYTF. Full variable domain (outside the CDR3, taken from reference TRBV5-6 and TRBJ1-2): DAGVTQSPTHLIKTRGQQVTLRCSPKSGHDTVSWYQQALGQGPQFIFQYYEEEERQRGNFPDRFSGHQFPNYSSELNVNALLLGDSALYLCASSPGQGYYGYTFGSGTRLTVV.

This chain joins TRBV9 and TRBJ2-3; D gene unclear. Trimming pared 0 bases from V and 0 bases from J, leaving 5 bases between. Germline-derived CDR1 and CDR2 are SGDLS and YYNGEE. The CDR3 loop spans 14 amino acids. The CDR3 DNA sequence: TGTGCCAGCAGCGTAGCTCTCAGCACAGATACGCAGTATTTT. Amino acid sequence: CASSVALSTDTQYF. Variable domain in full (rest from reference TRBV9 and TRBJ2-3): DSGVTQTPKHLITATGQRVTLRCSPRSGDLSVYWYQQSLDQGLQFLIQYYNGEERAKGNILERFSAQQFPDLHSELNLSSLELGDSALYFCASSVALSTDTQYFGPGTRLTVL.

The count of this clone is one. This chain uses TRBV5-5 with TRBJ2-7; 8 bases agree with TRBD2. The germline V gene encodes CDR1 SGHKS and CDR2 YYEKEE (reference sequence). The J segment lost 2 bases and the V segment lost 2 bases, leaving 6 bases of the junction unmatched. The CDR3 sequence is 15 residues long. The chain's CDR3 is CASSFGLAGPYEQYF. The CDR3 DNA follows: TGTGCCAGCAGCTTCGGACTAGCTGGGCCCTACGAGCAGTACTTC.

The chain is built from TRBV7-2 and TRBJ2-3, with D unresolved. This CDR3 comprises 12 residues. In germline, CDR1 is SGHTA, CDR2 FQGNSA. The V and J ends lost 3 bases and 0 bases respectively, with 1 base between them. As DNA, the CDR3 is TGTGCCAGCAGCTTTAGCACAGATACGCAGTATTTT. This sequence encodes CASSFSTDTQYF.

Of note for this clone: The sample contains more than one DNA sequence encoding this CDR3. The chain's CDR3 is CASSQERGVNTEAFF. As DNA, the CDR3 is TGCGCCAGCAGCCAAGAGAGAGGGGTGAACACTGAAGCTTTCTTT. The V and J genes are TRBV4-3 and TRBJ1-1; D may be TRBD1 (5 bases). The CDR3 length is 15 residues. With 0 bases removed from V and 0 bases from J, the gap between germline ends came to 8 bases. The germline gives CDR1 LGHNA, CDR2 YSLEER.

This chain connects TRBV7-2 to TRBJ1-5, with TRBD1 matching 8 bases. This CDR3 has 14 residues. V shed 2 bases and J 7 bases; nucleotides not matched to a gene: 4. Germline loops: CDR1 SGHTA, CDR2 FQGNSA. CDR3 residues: CASSLQGARQPQHF. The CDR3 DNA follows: TGTGCCAGCAGCTTACAGGGGGCTAGGCAGCCCCAGCATTTT. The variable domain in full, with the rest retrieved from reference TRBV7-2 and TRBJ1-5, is GAGVSQSPSNKVTEKGKDVELRCDPISGHTALYWYRQSLGQGLEFLIYFQGNSAPDKSGLPSDRFSAERTGGSVSTLTIQRTQQEDSAVYLCASSLQGARQPQHFGDGTRLSIL.

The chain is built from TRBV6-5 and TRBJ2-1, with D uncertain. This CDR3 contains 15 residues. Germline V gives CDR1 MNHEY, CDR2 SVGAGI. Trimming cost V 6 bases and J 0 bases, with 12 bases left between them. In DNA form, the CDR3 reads TGTGCCAGCAGCCGTCAGCCCAGCTCCTACAATGAGCAGTTCTTC. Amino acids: CASSRQPSSYNEQFF.

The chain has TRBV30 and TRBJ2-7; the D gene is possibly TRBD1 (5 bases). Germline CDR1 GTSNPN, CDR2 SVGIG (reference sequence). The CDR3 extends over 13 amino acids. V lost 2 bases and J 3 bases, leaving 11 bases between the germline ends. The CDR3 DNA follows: TGTGCCTGGAGTCGGGCAGGGTTCTACGAGCAGTACTTC. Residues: CAWSRAGFYEQYF. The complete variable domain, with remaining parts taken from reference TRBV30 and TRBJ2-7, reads SQTIHQWPATLVQPVGSPLSLECTVEGTSNPNLYWYRQAAGRGLQLLFYSVGIGQISSEVPQNLSASRPQDRQFILSSKKLLLSDSGFYLCAWSRAGFYEQYFGPGTRLTVT.

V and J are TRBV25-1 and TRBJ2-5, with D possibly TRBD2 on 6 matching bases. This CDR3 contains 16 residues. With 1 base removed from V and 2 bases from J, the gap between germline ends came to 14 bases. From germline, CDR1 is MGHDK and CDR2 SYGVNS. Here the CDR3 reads CASSEWRGWSQETQYF. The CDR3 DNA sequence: TGTGCCAGCAGTGAATGGCGGGGTTGGAGTCAAGAGACCCAGTACTTC. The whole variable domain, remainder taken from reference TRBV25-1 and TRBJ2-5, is EADIYQTPRYLVIGTGKKITLECSQTMGHDKMYWYQQDPGMELHLIHYSYGVNSTEKGDLSSESTVSRIRTEHFPLTLESARPSHTSQYLCASSEWRGWSQETQYFGPGTRLLVL.